These 26 T cell receptor beta chains were sequenced from one sample in a study of response to subunit inactivated influenza vaccine. TCRdb recomputed calls from the RT-PCR reads with MiXCR, one row per CDR3 protein. This repertoire shows about 540,000 distinct CDR3 sequences, less than 25% found once; its top ten account for about 2.8%. The sample was also reused in another study, on T cells expressing NK-cell markers. That source adds: Libraries used 5'RACE template switching adding universal primer site and UMIs.

Sample: CD4+ T cells sorted from PBMCs, taken 11 to 12 days after vaccination. Receptors were obtained from a man aged 50-59 years who received an inactivated influenza vaccine.

This sequence joins TRBV9 and TRBJ1-5; D is perhaps TRBD1 (6 bases). Germline values: CDR1 SGDLS, CDR2 YYNGEE. The ends were cut back, 3 bases at V and 2 bases at J, with 12 bases in the middle. This CDR3 is 15 amino acids long. CDR3 sequence reads: CASSAGGVGNQPQHF. CDR3 nucleotides: TGTGCCAGCAGCGCCGGGGGCGTTGGCAATCAGCCCCAGCATTTT.

The chain carries TRBV24-1 and TRBJ2-2; 9 positions agree with TRBD2. CDR1 and CDR2 from the germline V gene are KGHDR and SFDVKD. V lost 6 bases, J lost 0 bases, and 7 bases stayed unmatched. This CDR3 contains 17 residues. CDR3 sequence reads: CATSNPSGNANTGELFF. The CDR3 nucleotides are TGTGCCACCAGTAATCCTAGCGGGAACGCGAACACCGGGGAGCTGTTTTTT.

This clonotype was seen more than once but under ten times. This chain links TRBV12-3 or TRBV12-4 with TRBJ2-7, with 8 bases fitting TRBD1. V lost 5 bases to trimming and J lost 6 bases; unmatched junction nucleotides: 3. The CDR3 contains 12 residues. The chain's CDR3 is CASSGTGGEQYF. The CDR3 nucleotides read TGTGCCAGCAGTGGTACAGGGGGCGAGCAGTACTTC.

This clonotype has just a few counts. The V gene is TRBV6-1, the J gene TRBJ1-4; 9 bases line up with TRBD1. V lost 6 bases to trimming and J lost 8 bases; unmatched junction nucleotides: 7. The CDR3 is made up of 14 amino acids. Germline loops: CDR1 MNHNS, CDR2 SASEGT. The CDR3 loop reads CASRNTGGLEKLFF. The CDR3 region has the DNA TGTGCCAGCAGGAATACAGGGGGCCTCGAAAAACTGTTTTTT.

V and J are TRBV10-3 and TRBJ2-1; D might be TRBD1 (5 bases). V lost 6 bases to trimming and J lost 7 bases, with 7 bases between them. This CDR3 is built from 11 residues. Germline V gene data show CDR1 as ENHRY and CDR2 as SYGVKD. The CDR3 region has the DNA TGTGCCATCAGCAGGGCAAATGAGCAGTTCTTC. It yields the protein CAISRANEQFF.

The chain is built from TRBV20-1 and TRBJ2-1; the match to TRBD2 covers 12 bases. The CDR3 is 15 residues long. The ends lost 5 bases at V and 6 bases at J; junction bases unmatched: 8. Germline V gene data show CDR1 as DFQATT and CDR2 as SNEGSKA (reference sequence). The CDR3 DNA reads TGCAGTGCTTCAACCGGGACTAGCGGGCCCAATGAGCAGTTCTTC. It is translated as CSASTGTSGPNEQFF.

CDR3 protein: CASSSMRGYSYEQYF. The CDR3 region has the DNA TGTGCCAGCAGCTCAATGCGGGGGTACTCCTACGAGCAGTACTTC. V gene TRBV7-9 combines with J gene TRBJ2-7; TRBD2 matches 7 bases. The CDR3 is made up of 15 amino acids. Germline lookup yields CDR1 SEHNR and CDR2 FQNEAQ (reference sequence). V was clipped by 4 bases and J by 0 bases; unmatched bases: 6.

This clonotype was seen more than once but under ten times. The chain links TRBV4-1 to TRBJ2-1; possibly TRBD1 for D (5 bases). The V and J ends lost 4 bases and 9 bases respectively, with 16 bases between them. The germline gives CDR1 MGHRA, CDR2 YSYEKL. This CDR3 region has 14 residues. The CDR3, as DNA: TGCGCCAGCAGCCTCTCTCATGGAAGGGGTGAGCAGTTCTTC. Translation gives CASSLSHGRGEQFF.

This chain joins TRBV12-3 or TRBV12-4 and TRBJ1-2; 10 bases align to TRBD1. The CDR3 extends over 14 amino acids. V shed 7 bases and J 4 bases; nucleotides not matched to a gene: 6. CDR3 region: CASNDRGLIYGYTF. In DNA form, the CDR3 reads TGTGCCAGCAATGACAGGGGGCTGATCTATGGCTACACCTTC.

This clonotype occurred a few times. The chain links TRBV27 to TRBJ2-7; no reliable D call. The CDR3 covers 13 residues. Trimming shortened V by 4 bases and J by 0 bases, and 7 bases separated the two germline ends. The germline gives CDR1 MNHEY, CDR2 SMNVEV (reference sequence). In nucleotides, the CDR3 is TGTGCCAGCAGTTATGCCAGCTCCTACGAGCAGTACTTC. It codes for CASSYASSYEQYF.

This clonotype has only one observation. The CDR3 loop is CSATPRAADTQYF. CDR3 nucleotides: TGCAGTGCCACACCCAGGGCTGCAGATACGCAGTATTTT. The chain carries TRBV20-1 and TRBJ2-3, with D possibly TRBD1 on 5 matching bases. V lost 6 bases, J lost 4 bases, and 14 bases lay in between. Germline CDR1 DFQATT, CDR2 SNEGSKA (reference sequence). CDR3 size: 13 residues.

This chain uses TRBV20-1 with TRBJ2-2; perhaps D is TRBD1 or TRBD2 (5 bases each). The germline V and J ends were trimmed by 3 bases and 6 bases, with 14 bases remaining between them. The CDR3 is made up of 14 amino acids. Germline CDR1 DFQATT, CDR2 SNEGSKA (reference sequence). CDR3 in DNA: TGCAGTGCTAGGAGGGGACGCAGATCCGGGGAGCTGTTTTTT. As protein: CSARRGRRSGELFF.

This clonotype occurred many times. This chain joins TRBV12-3 or TRBV12-4 and TRBJ2-1; TRBD2 matches 10 bases. V shed 7 bases, J shed 5 bases, and the junction held 8 bases outside the gene matches. CDR3 size: 15 residues. The CDR3 is CASTLLAGLHNEQFF. The CDR3 DNA reads TGTGCCAGCACCTTACTAGCGGGACTTCACAATGAGCAGTTCTTC.

This clonotype showed up just a few times. The V call is TRBV6-1, the J call TRBJ1-5, with TRBD1 matching 9 bases. With V trimmed by 2 bases and J by 4 bases, 9 bases remained unmatched. Looked up from germline, CDR1 is MNHNS and CDR2 is SASEGT. This CDR3 is 17 amino acids long. CDR3 nucleotides: TGTGCCAGCAGTGAATGGTTGACAGGGGGGAAAAATCAGCCCCAGCATTTT. Translating gives CASSEWLTGGKNQPQHF.

The chain is built from TRBV7-9 and TRBJ2-4; D possibly corresponds to TRBD1 (5 bases). Trimming left V 1 base short and J 4 bases short, with 11 bases between. This CDR3 is 15 amino acids long. The V gene's germline CDR1 is SEHNR and CDR2 FQNEAQ (reference sequence). The CDR3, as DNA: TGTGCCAGCAGCTTAGACAGGTGGTTTAAAAACATTCAGTACTTC. Its translation: CASSLDRWFKNIQYF.

This clonotype was detected only a few times. This chain connects TRBV21-1 to TRBJ2-1; TRBD2, the table's D call, lacks a check against the DNA. TRBV21-1 is shown as a pseudogene. The CDR3 has 16 residues. CDR3 sequence: CASSKEGTEWWNEQFF. The CDR3 DNA follows: TGTGCCAGCAGCAAAGAAGGGACTGAATGGTGGAATGAGCAGTTCTTC.

DNA of the CDR3: TGTGCCTGGAGTTTGTCTGGAAACACCATATATTTT. Translating gives CAWSLSGNTIYF. This chain uses TRBV30 with TRBJ1-3; D gene unclear. The germline V gene encodes CDR1 GTSNPN and CDR2 SVGIG (reference sequence). V gave up 2 bases and J gave up 1 base, with 3 bases separating them. The CDR3 is made up of 12 amino acids.

Remarks on this clonotype: A junction end diverges from the germline sequence, so it may reflect a read error. This chain links TRBV5-1 with TRBJ2-1; D may be TRBD1 or TRBD2 (5 bases each). This CDR3 is built from 11 residues. Germline V CDR1 and CDR2: SGHRS, YFSETQ. For the CDR3, the DNA is TGCGCCAGCAGCAACCGGGACGCCTTTGATTTC. Translating it yields CASSNRDAFDF.

The chain recombines TRBV3-1 with TRBJ2-7; D gene ambiguous. Germline-derived CDR1 and CDR2 are LGHDT and YNNKEL (reference sequence). V lost 1 base and J lost 2, with 12 bases in between. The CDR3 runs to 15 residues. The CDR3 region is CASSQVRAPTYEQYF. The DNA for the CDR3 is TGTGCCAGCAGCCAAGTACGCGCACCAACCTACGAGCAGTACTTC.

The V and J genes are TRBV25-1 and TRBJ2-3; TRBD2 aligns across 7 bases. The CDR3 loop spans 15 amino acids. V shed 6 bases, J shed 0 bases, and the junction held 6 bases outside the gene matches. Looked up from germline, CDR1 is MGHDK and CDR2 is SYGVNS. CDR3 sequence reads: CASRPERGSTDTQYF. DNA of the CDR3: TGTGCCAGCAGGCCGGAGCGGGGAAGCACAGATACGCAGTATTTT.

The chain joins TRBV29-1 to TRBJ1-5; D unresolved. V gave up 2 bases and J gave up 4 bases, with 21 bases separating them. CDR1 and CDR2 from the germline V gene are SQVTM and ANQGSEA. CDR3 size: 17 residues. CDR3 region: CSVESVGRRPPNQPQHF. In DNA form, the CDR3 reads TGCAGCGTTGAATCGGTCGGACGGCGGCCCCCGAATCAGCCCCAGCATTTT.

This clonotype has more than one count but fewer than ten. This chain uses TRBV6-5 with TRBJ1-4; weak D call: TRBD1 (5 bases). The CDR3 extends over 14 amino acids. The germline V gene encodes CDR1 MNHEY and CDR2 SVGAGI. Trimming removed 2 bases from V and 8 bases from J, with 12 bases in between. The CDR3 DNA sequence: TGTGCCAGCAGTTACATAGGGGCGAGGGAAAAACTGTTTTTT. Translated: CASSYIGAREKLFF.

There are a few counts of this clonotype. The gene calls are TRBV6-1 and TRBJ2-5, with 14 bases identical to TRBD2. Trimming removed 5 bases from V and 5 bases from J; junction bases left unmatched: 4. The V gene's germline CDR1 is MNHNS and CDR2 SASEGT. The CDR3 is 15 amino acids. The CDR3 spells CASSKTSGRAETQYF. DNA of the CDR3: TGTGCCAGCAGTAAGACTAGCGGGAGGGCGGAGACCCAGTACTTC.

This clonotype was seen only a few times. The V and J genes are TRBV14 and TRBJ2-7, with 12 bases matching TRBD2. There are 17 residues in the CDR3. Per the germline V gene, CDR1 is SGHDN and CDR2 is FVKESK. The V and J ends lost 1 base and 3 bases, in that order; junction bases with no gene match: 7. Here the CDR3 reads CASSQAWTSGIDYEQYF. CDR3 nucleotide sequence: TGTGCCAGCAGCCAAGCTTGGACTAGCGGGATAGACTACGAGCAGTACTTC.

This clonotype appeared a few times. This chain joins TRBV20-1 and TRBJ2-5; 8 bases are shared with TRBD2. V shed 2 bases, J shed 0 bases, and the junction held 5 bases outside the gene matches. CDR3 length: 15 amino acids. Germline assignment: CDR1 DFQATT and CDR2 SNEGSKA (reference sequence). The chain's CDR3 is CSARMLAGDQETQYF. The CDR3 DNA reads TGCAGTGCTAGAATGCTAGCGGGTGACCAAGAGACCCAGTACTTC.

The rearrangement uses TRBV6-2 or TRBV6-3 and TRBJ2-1, with D maybe TRBD2 (6 bases). V dropped 5 bases and J dropped 10 bases, with 33 bases sitting between them. The CDR3 has 19 residues. The V gene's germline CDR1 is MNHEY and CDR2 SVGEGT. The chain's CDR3 is CASSPRRGASAGAPSEQFF. CDR3 bases: TGTGCCAGCAGTCCCCGACGAGGGGCTTCAGCGGGCGCACCCTCCGAGCAGTTCTTC.